A selection of T cell receptor beta chains follows, all from one sample in a study of radiation and T cells in renal cell carcinoma. Method: immunoSEQ multiplex PCR; TCRdb's copy keeps in-frame clones and lacks some. The sample has roughly 100,000 clones, roughly 82% seen once. The input for sequencing was blood, taken from a patient whose treatment included radiotherapy and nephrectomy. These TCRs come from a man aged 60-69 years with renal cell carcinoma. Both conserved end residues are part of each CDR3. The D gene is left open where the match is weak. Size is stated for part of the rows, as once, few or many counts, or as a class when the clone is expanded.

clone size | J gene | D gene | V gene | CDR3 DNA | CDR3 protein
NA | TRBJ1-1 | NA | TRBV27 | TGTGCCAGCAGTTCTCCCGAAAGGGCGCACTACACTGAAGCTTTCTTT | CASSSPERAHYTEAFF
NA | TRBJ2-5 | NA | TRBV9 | TGTGCCAGCAGCGTAGAACGGGGCCAAGAGACCCAGTACTTC | CASSVERGQETQYF
few | TRBJ2-1 | TRBD2 | TRBV27 | TGTGCCAGCAGTTTCGGAGGTTGGGGACTAGGGGATGGTGAGCAGTTCTTC | CASSFGGWGLGDGEQFF
few | TRBJ1-4 | TRBD1 | TRBV30 | TGTGCCTGGAGTGAGGGACAGGGTATGGAAAAACTGTTTTTT | CAWSEGQGMEKLFF
NA | TRBJ1-5 | NA | TRBV28 | TGTGCCAGCAGCTCGATATTTGGGGGGAGTGGGAATCAGCCCCAGCATTTT | CASSSIFGGSGNQPQHF
NA | TRBJ1-2 | TRBD1 | TRBV25-1 | TGTGCCAGCAGCCCCGGACAGGGGGGGGGCTACACCTTC | CASSPGQGGGYTF
few | TRBJ2-3 | TRBD2 | TRBV10-3 | TGTGCCATCCGCGGGGGACTAGCAACAGATACGCAGTATTTT | CAIRGGLATDTQYF
NA | TRBJ2-6 | NA | TRBV4-1 | TGCGCCAGCAGCCAAGGGGTAATGAGAGGGGCCAACGTCCTGACTTTC | CASSQGVMRGANVLTF
NA | TRBJ2-6 | NA | TRBV7-9 | TGTGCCAGCAGCTCGGTGACAGGTGCCTACCTCTCTGGGGCCAACGTCCTGACTTTC | CASSSVTGAYLSGANVLTF
NA | TRBJ2-5 | TRBD2 | TRBV29-1 | TGCAGCGTTGAGCGGGAGGGTGGGGAGCAGTACTTC | CSVEREGGEQYF
NA | TRBJ2-7 | TRBD2 | TRBV5-4 | TGTGCCAGCAGCTCGGGACTAGCGCAAAATTACGAGCAGTACTTC | CASSSGLAQNYEQYF
NA | TRBJ2-5 | NA | TRBV29-1 | TGCAGCGTTGACGGATGGGGTGAAGAGGGCCAAGAGACCCAGTACTTC | CSVDGWGEEGQETQYF
NA | TRBJ2-1 | TRBD2 | TRBV9 | TGTGCCAGCAGAGCTGGACTAGCGGGAGAAGATGAGCAGTTCTTC | CASRAGLAGEDEQFF
NA | TRBJ1-1 | NA | TRBV6-5 | TGTGCCGCACGGCGGGGGGTGAACACTGAAGCTTTCTTT | CAARRGVNTEAFF
NA | TRBJ2-5 | TRBD2 | TRBV5-1 | TGCGCCAGCAGCTTGGAAGGCGGGAGCGCCGAGACCCAGTACTTC | CASSLEGGSAETQYF
NA | TRBJ2-5 | TRBD2 | TRBV18 | TGTGCCAGCTCACTCAAAACCGGGAGGCAAGAGACCCAGTACTTC | CASSLKTGRQETQYF
NA | TRBJ1-4 | TRBD1 | TRBV7-6 | TGTGCCAGCAGCAGCCGGGACAGGGGTGATGAAAAACTGTTTTTT | CASSSRDRGDEKLFF
NA | TRBJ1-1 | NA | TRBV4-2 | TGTGCCAGCAGCCAACCTACAGGGATGAACACTGAAGCTTTCTTT | CASSQPTGMNTEAFF
NA | TRBJ2-2 | TRBD1 | TRBV9 | TGTGCCAGCAGCGATACAGGGGGAGTCGGGGAGCTGTTTTTT | CASSDTGGVGELFF
NA | TRBJ2-7 | NA | TRBV5-4 | TGTGCCAGCAGCTTACAGGGTAGTGGACCACTAGTGCACTTC | CASSLQGSGPLVHF
NA | TRBJ1-2 | NA | TRBV7-9 | TGTGCCAGCAGCTCCGCTCTATTGACGGACTATGGCTACACCTTC | CASSSALLTDYGYTF
NA | TRBJ2-5 | NA | TRBV9 | TGTGCCAGCAGCGTAGCTACCGGGTGGGAGACCCAGTACTTC | CASSVATGWETQYF
NA | TRBJ2-1 | TRBD2 | TRBV29-1 | TGCAGCACTTCGGGACTAGCGGGATATAATGAGCAGTTCTTC | CSTSGLAGYNEQFF
NA | TRBJ2-2 | NA | TRBV4-1 | TGCGCCAGCAGCCTGGAGAGCCTAGCGACTGTGGTCACCGGGGAGCTGTTTTTT | CASSLESLATVVTGELFF
NA | TRBJ2-2 | TRBD2 | TRBV7-3 | TGTGCCAGCAGCTCCACTAGCGGGAGTTCCACCGGGGAGCTGTTTTTT | CASSSTSGSSTGELFF